A single sample is the source of the 4 T cell receptor beta chains below, sequenced in a study of early T cells in non-severe SARS-CoV-2 infection. One entry per CDR3 protein results from TCRdb running MiXCR on the 5' RACE reads. Of about 30,000 distinct CDR3 sequences in the sample, around 7% were seen once. Sequences were obtained from whole blood. All receptors come from an adult who was a healthcare worker with PCR-confirmed SARS-CoV-2 infection or an uninfected control (not recorded which).

This clonotype was recorded at least ten times. J is TRBJ2-7 and V is TRBV12-5; 8 nucleotides align to TRBD2. V trimming: 6 bases; J trimming: 6 bases; junction bases outside the gene matches: 10. The CDR3 sequence is 14 residues long. Germline loops: CDR1 LGHNT, CDR2 FRNRAP. In DNA, the CDR3 is TGTGCTAGTGGCACTAGCGGCCTCGTGGCCGAGCAGTACTTC. As protein: CASGTSGLVAEQYF.

There are many counts of this clonotype. The genes are TRBV5-5 and TRBJ1-1; 9 positions agree with TRBD1. Trimming at V came to 3 bases and at J to 5 bases, leaving 2 bases not matched to a gene. Looked up from germline, CDR1 is SGHKS and CDR2 is YYEKEE (reference sequence). The length of the CDR3 is 13 residues. The CDR3 spells CASSSDRGTEAFF. The CDR3 coding sequence is TGTGCCAGCAGCTCAGACAGGGGGACTGAAGCTTTCTTT.

As regards this clonotype: Just one base apart from a much larger clone, this may be a read error. This chain uses TRBV10-2 with TRBJ2-7, with 7 bases identical to TRBD2. The CDR3 runs to 15 residues. Germline V lookup: CDR1 WSHSY, CDR2 SAAADI. CDR3 DNA: TGCACCAGCAGTGAAGAACTAGCGCGCACCTACGAGCAGTACTTC. Amino acid sequence: CTSSEELARTYEQYF.

This clonotype was counted ten times or more. J is TRBJ2-1 and V is TRBV4-2; no clear D. Germline CDR1 and CDR2: LGHNA and YNFKEQ. The CDR3 has 16 amino acids. V lost 0 bases and J lost 0, with 9 bases in between. The CDR3 coding sequence is TGTGCCAGCAGCCAAGATGTGAGTCTCTCCTACAATGAGCAGTTCTTC. Encoded protein: CASSQDVSLSYNEQFF.